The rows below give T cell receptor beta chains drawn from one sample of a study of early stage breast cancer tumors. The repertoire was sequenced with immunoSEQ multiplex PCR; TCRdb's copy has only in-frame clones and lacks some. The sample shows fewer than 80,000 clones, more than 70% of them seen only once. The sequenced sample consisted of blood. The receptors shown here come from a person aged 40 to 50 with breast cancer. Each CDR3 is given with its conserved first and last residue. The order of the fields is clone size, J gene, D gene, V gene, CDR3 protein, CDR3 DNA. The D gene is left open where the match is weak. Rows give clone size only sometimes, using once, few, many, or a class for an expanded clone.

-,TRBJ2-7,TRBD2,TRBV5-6,CASSLFSGSAYEQYF,TGTGCCAGCAGCTTGTTTAGCGGGAGTGCCTACGAGCAGTACTTC
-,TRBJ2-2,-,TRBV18,CASSPPTGITGELFF,TGTGCCAGCTCACCACCAACAGGGATAACGGGGGAGCTGTTTTTT
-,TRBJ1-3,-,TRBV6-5,CASSRETGGNTIYF,TGTGCCAGCAGTAGGGAAACAGGGGGAAACACCATATATTTT
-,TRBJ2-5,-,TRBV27,CASSEGRTQYF,TGTGCCAGCAGTGAAGGCCGGACCCAGTACTTC
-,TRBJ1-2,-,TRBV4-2,CASSQGFGKGEIGYTF,TGTGCCAGCAGCCAAGGCTTTGGGAAGGGCGAGATTGGCTACACCTTC
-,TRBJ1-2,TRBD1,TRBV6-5,CASRFAQGANYGYTF,TGTGCCAGCAGATTTGCCCAGGGGGCTAACTATGGCTACACCTTC
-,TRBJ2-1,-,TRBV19,CASSIALAPNEQFF,TGTGCCAGTAGTATAGCACTAGCACCAAATGAGCAGTTCTTC
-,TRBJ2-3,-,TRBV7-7,CASSPTGGGGDTQYF,TGTGCTAGCAGCCCCACTGGGGGAGGGGGAGATACGCAGTATTTT
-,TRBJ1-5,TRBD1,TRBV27,CASSPGTGLYSNQPQHF,TGTGCCAGCAGTCCCGGGACAGGGCTCTATAGCAATCAGCCCCAGCATTTT
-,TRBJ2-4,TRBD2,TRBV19,CASSIVAGGPQGNIQYF,TGTGCCAGTAGTATAGTAGCGGGAGGGCCCCAGGGGAACATTCAGTACTTC
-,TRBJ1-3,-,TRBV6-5,CASSKQMGSGNTIYF,TGTGCCAGCAGTAAACAAATGGGGTCTGGAAACACCATATATTTT
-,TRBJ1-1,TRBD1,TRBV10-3,CAISEDRVITEAFF,TGTGCCATCAGCGAGGACAGGGTAATCACTGAAGCTTTCTTT
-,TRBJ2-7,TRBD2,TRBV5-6,CASSLGLAGGYEQYF,TGTGCCAGCAGTCTCGGACTAGCGGGAGGCTACGAGCAGTACTTC
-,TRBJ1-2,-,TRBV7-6,CASSLWGAEGYTF,TGTGCCAGCAGCTTATGGGGGGCAGAGGGCTACACCTTC
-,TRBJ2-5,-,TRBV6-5,CASSYWRAGETQYF,TGTGCCAGCAGTTACTGGCGAGCGGGAGAGACCCAGTACTTC
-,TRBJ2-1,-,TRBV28,CASGRLADYNEQFF,TGTGCCAGCGGAAGATTAGCGGACTACAATGAGCAGTTCTTC
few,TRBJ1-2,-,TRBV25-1,CASSASFYGYTF,TGTGCCAGCAGTGCCAGTTTCTATGGCTACACCTTC
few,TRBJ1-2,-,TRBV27,CASSLTKTGRGYTF,TGTGCCAGCAGTTTAACGAAAACAGGGAGGGGCTACACCTTC
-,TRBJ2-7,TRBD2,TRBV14,CASSQALREGLYEQYF,TGTGCCAGCAGCCAAGCTCTACGGGAGGGCCTCTACGAGCAGTACTTC
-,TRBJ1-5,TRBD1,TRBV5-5,CASSPTPGGFQPQHF,TGTGCCAGCAGCCCCACGCCAGGGGGCTTTCAGCCCCAGCATTTT
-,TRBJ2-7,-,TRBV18,CASSLTGTVNEQYF,TGTGCCAGCTCACTCACCGGGACGGTGAACGAGCAGTACTTC
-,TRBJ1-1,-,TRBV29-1,CSVGVRGGEAFF,TGCAGCGTTGGGGTCCGGGGGGGTGAAGCTTTCTTT
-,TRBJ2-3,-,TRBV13,CASSLRVGGGSDTQYF,TGTGCCAGCAGCTTAAGAGTAGGTGGAGGGTCAGATACGCAGTATTTT
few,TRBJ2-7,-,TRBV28,CASSLGARYEQYF,TGTGCCAGCAGTTTAGGAGCGCGATACGAGCAGTACTTC
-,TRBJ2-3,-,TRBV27,CASSHPLGGDTQYF,TGTGCCAGCAGTCACCCGCTAGGCGGAGATACGCAGTATTTT
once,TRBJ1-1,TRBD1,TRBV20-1,CSAGTVEAFF,TGCAGTGCGGGGACAGTTGAAGCTTTCTTT
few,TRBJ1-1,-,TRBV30,CAWSIRGDTEAFF,TGTGCCTGGAGTATCAGGGGAGACACTGAAGCTTTCTTT
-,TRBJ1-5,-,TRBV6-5,CASSPEHGNQPQHF,TGTGCCAGCAGCCCTGAACACGGAAATCAGCCCCAGCATTTT
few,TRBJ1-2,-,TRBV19,CASSHTTNYGYTF,TGTGCCAGTAGTCACACCACTAACTATGGCTACACCTTC
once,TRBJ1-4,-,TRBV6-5,CASKEGGYNEKLFF,TGTGCCAGCAAAGAGGGGGGGTACAATGAAAAACTGTTTTTT
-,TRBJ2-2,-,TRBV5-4,CASSLGGATGELFF,TGTGCCAGCAGCTTGGGCGGGGCAACCGGGGAGCTGTTTTTT
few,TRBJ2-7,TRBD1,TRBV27,CASSLGTGAYEQYF,TGTGCCAGCAGTCTTGGGACAGGTGCCTACGAGCAGTACTTC
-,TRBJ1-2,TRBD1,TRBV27,CASSSRDRGGGYTF,TGTGCCAGCAGTTCCCGGGACAGGGGCGGGGGCTACACCTTC
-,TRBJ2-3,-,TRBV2,CASSGGRGLSTDTQYF,TGTGCCAGCAGTGGCGGCCGAGGTTTGAGCACAGATACGCAGTATTTT
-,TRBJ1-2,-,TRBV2,CASRFLPGASYGYTF,TGTGCCAGCAGGTTTCTCCCGGGGGCCAGCTATGGCTACACCTTC
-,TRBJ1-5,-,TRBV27,CASKQQSNQPQHF,TGTGCCAGCAAGCAACAGTCCAATCAGCCCCAGCATTTT
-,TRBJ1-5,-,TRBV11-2,CASSLDRQQGNQPQHF,TGTGCCAGCAGCTTAGACCGACAGCAGGGCAATCAGCCCCAGCATTTT
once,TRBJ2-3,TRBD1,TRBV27,CASRDRRGDTQYF,TGTGCCAGCAGGGACAGGAGAGGAGATACGCAGTATTTT
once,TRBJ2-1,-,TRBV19,CASSHSRSYNEQFF,TGTGCCAGTAGCCATAGCAGGTCCTACAATGAGCAGTTCTTC
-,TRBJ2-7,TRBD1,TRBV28,CASSTGTGGREQYF,TGTGCCAGCTCCACCGGGACAGGGGGGCGCGAGCAGTACTTC
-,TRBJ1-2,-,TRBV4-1,CASSQDGQLANYGYTF,TGCGCCAGCAGCCAAGATGGCCAGTTAGCTAACTATGGCTACACCTTC
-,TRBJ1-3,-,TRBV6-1,CASSPTGAGNTIYF,TGTGCCAGCAGCCCTACCGGGGCCGGAAACACCATATATTTT
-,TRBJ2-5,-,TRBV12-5,CASGSGQQETQYF,TGTGCTAGTGGTTCGGGCCAGCAAGAGACCCAGTACTTC
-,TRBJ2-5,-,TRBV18,CASSPDSGLETQYF,TGTGCCAGCTCACCAGATTCAGGGTTAGAGACCCAGTACTTC
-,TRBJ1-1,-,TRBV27,CASGLRGTEAFF,TGTGCCAGCGGACTTAGGGGTACTGAAGCTTTCTTT
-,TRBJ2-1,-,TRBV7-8,CASSLVQYGTYEQFF,TGTGCCAGCAGCTTAGTGCAATACGGAACCTATGAGCAGTTCTTC
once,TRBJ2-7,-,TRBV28,CASSPQTEYEQYF,TGTGCCAGCAGTCCCCAGACGGAATACGAGCAGTACTTC
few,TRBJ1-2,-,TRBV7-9,CASSPTPSTNYGYTF,TGTGCCAGCAGCCCGACCCCCTCCACCAACTATGGCTACACCTTC
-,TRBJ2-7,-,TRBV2,CASSRQAGLSNEQYF,TGTGCCAGCAGTCGACAGGCAGGCCTTTCAAACGAGCAGTACTTC
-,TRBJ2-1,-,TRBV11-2,CASSLGLDEQFF,TGTGCCAGCAGCCTTGGTTTGGATGAGCAGTTCTTC
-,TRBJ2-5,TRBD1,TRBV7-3,CASSLTGGDETQYF,TGTGCCAGCAGCTTGACAGGGGGTGATGAGACCCAGTACTTC
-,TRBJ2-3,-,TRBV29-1,CSVVETPSTDTQYF,TGCAGCGTTGTAGAGACTCCTAGCACAGATACGCAGTATTTT
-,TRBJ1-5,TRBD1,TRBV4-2,CASSQDRGVNQPQHF,TGTGCCAGCAGCCAAGACAGGGGGGTCAATCAGCCCCAGCATTTT